The clone carrying this T cell receptor (beta chain) was seen only once. Its cognate antigen is unknown. The CDR3 totals 13 residues. V gave up 9 bases and J gave up 2 bases; unmatched junction bases: 4. CDR1 and CDR2 from the germline V gene are LNHDA and SQIVND (reference sequence). These data belong to a study of graft-versus-host responses after intestinal transplantation. General study points: Early after transplant, HvG clones declined as circulating GvH clones peaked.

Assay used: immunoSEQ multiplex PCR; TCRdb lists only in-frame clones, some missing. Among nearly 95,000 clones listed, under 95% were seen once. The chain is built from TRBV19 and TRBJ1-5, with 7 bases that match TRBD1. This TCR was recovered from a human donor who received an intestinal transplant. This material consisted of unstimulated CD8+ T cells sorted from spleen or lymph node cells, taken before intestinal transplant. CDR3 loop: CASRDSGNQPQHF. CDR3 nucleotide sequence: TGTGCCAGCCGGGACAGTGGCAATCAGCCCCAGCATTTT.